A selection of T cell receptor beta chains follows, all from one sample in a study of T cells and Merkel cell carcinoma outcomes. TCRdb's copy holds only in-frame clones and misses some; the assay was immunoSEQ multiplex PCR. The data show some 21,000 clones, about 80% seen once. Sequencing used tumor tissue from Merkel cell carcinoma. These receptors were taken from a human donor with Merkel cell carcinoma. Each CDR3 is given with its conserved first and last residue. The D gene is left open where the match is weak. A clone size is listed for some rows: how often the clone was seen (once, few, many), or a class if it is expanded.

V gene	clone size	CDR3 length	J gene	D gene	CDR3 DNA	CDR3 protein
TRBV7-9	NA	13	TRBJ1-1	NA	TGTGCCAGCATCAAATACGGGGGGACTGAAGCTTTCTTT	CASIKYGGTEAFF
TRBV10-3	NA	12	TRBJ1-2	TRBD1	TGTGCCATCAGCGGACAGGCCGGAGGCTACACCTTC	CAISGQAGGYTF
TRBV9	NA	16	TRBJ1-3	TRBD1	TGTGCCAGCAGCGACTCAGGGGGCACTATGGGAAACACCATATATTTT	CASSDSGGTMGNTIYF
TRBV5-1	NA	14	TRBJ2-7	NA	TGCGCCAGCAGCAATCAGGGATGGGCTCACGAGCAGTACTTC	CASSNQGWAHEQYF
TRBV19	NA	14	TRBJ2-3	NA	TGTGCCAGTAAGGTGAGCGGTGAGCAGGATACGCAGTATTTT	CASKVSGEQDTQYF
TRBV19	NA	15	TRBJ2-1	TRBD2	TGTGCCAGTAGTCTAGCGGGAGTGAGGAGTGGTGAGCAGTTCTTC	CASSLAGVRSGEQFF
TRBV18	NA	12	TRBJ2-1	NA	TGTGCCAGCGGCGGAGCAGGGGCCTTCCAGTTCTTC	CASGGAGAFQFF
TRBV28	NA	12	TRBJ2-1	NA	TGTGCCAGCACCTTGAGGGGGAATGAGCAGTTCTTC	CASTLRGNEQFF
TRBV5-1	NA	15	TRBJ2-1	NA	TGCGCCAGCACGTATCCACAGGGACGGCACAATGAGCAGTTCTTC	CASTYPQGRHNEQFF
TRBV29-1	NA	13	TRBJ1-1	NA	TGCAGCGTTTCCCAGGGTTGGGTCACTGAAGCTTTCTTT	CSVSQGWVTEAFF
TRBV15	once	14	TRBJ2-7	NA	TGTGCCACCAGCAGACCGGGCCGTTCCATCGAGCAGTACTTC	CATSRPGRSIEQYF
TRBV28	NA	16	TRBJ1-3	NA	TGTGCCAGCAGTTTACCAGGACAGAACTCTGGAAACACCATATATTTT	CASSLPGQNSGNTIYF
TRBV5-5	NA	14	TRBJ2-5	NA	TGTGCCAGCAGCTTGTTGACTAGGCGGGAGACCCAGTACTTC	CASSLLTRRETQYF
TRBV9	NA	17	TRBJ2-3	TRBD2	TGTGCCAGCAGCGTGCCCATAGCGGGGATGAGCACAGATACGCAGTATTTT	CASSVPIAGMSTDTQYF
TRBV7-9	NA	15	TRBJ1-5	NA	TGTGCCAGCAGCTTGGGTGGCAGCCTCAATCAGCCCCAGCATTTT	CASSLGGSLNQPQHF
TRBV30	NA	13	TRBJ1-2	NA	TGTGCCTGGAGTTACAGGGTCTGGTATGGCTACACCTTC	CAWSYRVWYGYTF
TRBV19	NA	14	TRBJ1-2	NA	TGTGCCAGTAGTCTTGTGGCCGGGAATCATGGCTACACCTTC	CASSLVAGNHGYTF
TRBV6-6	once	15	TRBJ1-5	TRBD1	TGTGCCAGCAGTGGACAGGCTGGAAGCAATCAGCCCCAGCATTTT	CASSGQAGSNQPQHF
TRBV7-4	once	13	TRBJ1-1	NA	TGTGTCAGCAGCTTACGGGACGTCACTGAAGCTTTCTTT	CVSSLRDVTEAFF
TRBV12-5	NA	12	TRBJ1-1	NA	TGTGCTAGGGTACAGAGGAGCACTGAAGCTTTCTTT	CARVQRSTEAFF
TRBV15	NA	13	TRBJ2-7	TRBD1	TGTGCCACCAGCAAAAGAACCGGGACAGGGTCCCACTTC	CATSKRTGTGSHF
TRBV10-3	few	12	TRBJ2-1	NA	TGTGCCATCAGTCAGGAATACAATGAGCAGTTCTTC	CAISQEYNEQFF
TRBV5-1	NA	12	TRBJ1-2	TRBD1	TGCGCCAGCACCACAGGGGGCGATGGCTACACCTTC	CASTTGGDGYTF
TRBV7-8	NA	15	TRBJ2-5	TRBD2	TGTGCCAGCAGCTTCCCCCGGACTAGCGGTCAGACCCAGTACTTC	CASSFPRTSGQTQYF
TRBV5-1	NA	16	TRBJ1-4	NA	TGCGCCAGCAGTCTCGGGACGCTTGCAACTAATGAAAAACTGTTTTTT	CASSLGTLATNEKLFF
TRBV4-2	NA	15	TRBJ2-1	NA	TGTGCCAGCAGCCCCCCTCAGGGGCCCGACGTAGAGCAGTTCTTC	CASSPPQGPDVEQFF
TRBV2	NA	14	TRBJ2-3	TRBD2	TGTGCCAGCAACATGAGAGCGGGGACAGATACGCAGTATTTT	CASNMRAGTDTQYF
TRBV7-9	NA	16	TRBJ2-7	NA	TGTGCCAGCAACGACCTGAGAACGCCCTTCTTCTACGAGCAGTACTTC	CASNDLRTPFFYEQYF
TRBV29-1	NA	11	TRBJ2-7	NA	TGCAGCGTTGGGGGGACCTACGAGCAGTACTTC	CSVGGTYEQYF
TRBV27	NA	16	TRBJ2-7	NA	TGTGCCAGCAGTCCGCAACAGGGCGAAGTCTCCTACGAGCAGTACTTC	CASSPQQGEVSYEQYF
TRBV27	NA	17	TRBJ1-4	NA	TGTGCCAGCAGTTTCGTAGGCCCGATGGGCACTAATGAAAAACTGTTTTTT	CASSFVGPMGTNEKLFF
TRBV6-5	NA	13	TRBJ1-5	NA	TGTGCCAGCAGCCCTTTTGGGGATCAGCCCCAGCATTTT	CASSPFGDQPQHF
TRBV11-2	NA	13	TRBJ1-2	TRBD1	TGTGCCAGCAGCCGGGACAGTAACTATGGCTACACCTTC	CASSRDSNYGYTF
TRBV5-1	once	14	TRBJ2-7	NA	TGCGCCAGCAGCCGCCGGGACACCTCCTACGAGCAGTACTTC	CASSRRDTSYEQYF
TRBV9	NA	16	TRBJ2-7	NA	TGTGCCAGCAGCGTAGGAGGGGGAGGGCCTTGGTACGAGCAGTACTTC	CASSVGGGGPWYEQYF
TRBV15	NA	16	TRBJ1-1	NA	TGTGCCACCAGCAGAGATAAGGCCGGGGGCATGACTGAAGCTTTCTTT	CATSRDKAGGMTEAFF
TRBV18	NA	17	TRBJ2-2	NA	TGTGCCAGCTCACCAGTTTCCCGGACCCTGAACACCGGGGAGCTGTTTTTT	CASSPVSRTLNTGELFF
TRBV11-3	NA	15	TRBJ2-1	TRBD1	TGTGCCAGCAGCGCAGGGGGATGGGCCTACAATGAGCAGTTCTTC	CASSAGGWAYNEQFF
TRBV4-1	once	17	TRBJ2-7	TRBD2	TGCGCCAGCAGCCGTACCCCGGGAGGGATTAGCCTCTACGAGCAGTACTTC	CASSRTPGGISLYEQYF
TRBV18	few	16	TRBJ2-5	TRBD1	TGTGCCAGCTCACCAGTACCGGGACAGGGTACGGAGACCCAGTACTTC	CASSPVPGQGTETQYF
TRBV5-1	NA	13	TRBJ2-2	NA	TGCGCCAGCAGCTTGTGGGACACCGGGGAGCTGTTTTTT	CASSLWDTGELFF
TRBV29-1	NA	11	TRBJ2-7	NA	TGCAGCGTCGCGATTAAGTACGAGCAGTACTTC	CSVAIKYEQYF
TRBV2	NA	15	TRBJ2-2	NA	TGTGCCAGCAGTGAGGTTGGTCCCCGCACCGGGGAGCTGTTTTTT	CASSEVGPRTGELFF
TRBV10-3	NA	15	TRBJ2-5	NA	TGTGCCATCAGCCCGGGCCTTAGGGGGGTGGAGACCCAGTACTTC	CAISPGLRGVETQYF
TRBV9	NA	14	TRBJ2-3	NA	TGTGCCAGCAGCGTGGGCGGGGCCTCGGATACGCAGTATTTT	CASSVGGASDTQYF
TRBV29-1	NA	13	TRBJ1-2	NA	TGCAGCTCCCAAGGGTCTTCTAACTATGGCTACACCTTC	CSSQGSSNYGYTF
TRBV10-2	once	15	TRBJ2-1	TRBD2	TGCGCCAGCAGTGATAAGCGGGGGATATACAATGAGCAGTTCTTC	CASSDKRGIYNEQFF
TRBV9	NA	15	TRBJ2-1	NA	TGTGCCAGCAGCGTAGAGGGCTGGACGTGGAATGAGCAGTTCTTC	CASSVEGWTWNEQFF
TRBV7-9	NA	15	TRBJ1-6	NA	TGTGCCAGCAGCGAACGGGGGGGGCTTAATTCACCCCTCCACTTT	CASSERGGLNSPLHF
TRBV18	NA	16	TRBJ2-1	NA	TGTGCCAGCTCACCCCGGTTGCGGACCCATTACGATGAGCAGTTCTTC	CASSPRLRTHYDEQFF
TRBV5-1	NA	15	TRBJ1-1	TRBD1	TGCGCCAGCAGTACCACCCTGACAGGGGGCTTCGGAGCTTTCTTT	CASSTTLTGGFGAFF
TRBV18	once	14	TRBJ2-1	NA	TGTGCCAGCTCACCCCCCGCCTCCTACAATGAGCAGTTCTTC	CASSPPASYNEQFF
TRBV2	NA	14	TRBJ1-2	TRBD1	TGTGCCAGCAGATCCGGGACAGGGAACTATGGCTACACCTTC	CASRSGTGNYGYTF
TRBV4-2	NA	16	TRBJ1-5	NA	TGTGCCAGCAGCCAAGCAGTGGGGGTGGGCAATCAGCCCCAGCATTTT	CASSQAVGVGNQPQHF